Listed below are T cell receptor beta chains from one sample, sequenced in a study of T cell responses to AZD1222 COVID-19 vaccine. The protocol was immunoSEQ multiplex PCR, while the TCRdb copy is restricted to in-frame clones and leaves out a portion. The sample has around 110,000 clones, less than 90% seen once. Here the sequenced sample was peripheral blood, taken on day 0 of AZD1222 vaccination. These receptors came from an adult in good health. Both conserved end residues are part of each CDR3. The D gene is left open where the match is weak. Rows give clone size only sometimes, using once, few, many, or a class for an expanded clone.

TRBJ1-1 - TRBD1 TRBV19 TGTGCCAGTAGTCATTTGACAGGGGGAGTTCTGATGAACACTGAAGCTTTCTTT CASSHLTGGVLMNTEAFF
TRBJ1-6 - - TRBV27 TGTGCCAGCAGGTGGGGTTCTAACAATTCACCCCTCCACTTT CASRWGSNNSPLHF
TRBJ2-2 - - TRBV4-2 TGTGCCAGCAGCCAAGAACAATTGGGATCCGGGGAGCTGTTTTTT CASSQEQLGSGELFF
TRBJ1-5 - - TRBV27 TGTGCCAGCAGCACGGGGATTTACCAGCCCCAGCATTTT CASSTGIYQPQHF
TRBJ2-1 few - TRBV4-1 TGCGCCAGCAGCCAAGGACTAGTTGCCAACAATGAGCAGTTCTTC CASSQGLVANNEQFF
TRBJ2-3 once TRBD1 TRBV15 TGTGCCACCAGCACGAACAGGGGGAACACAGATACGCAGTATTTT CATSTNRGNTDTQYF
TRBJ2-1 - TRBD2 TRBV12-5 TGTGCTAGTGGTTTGGTAGGAGCGGGGGCCGACTTTTCCTACAATGAGCAGTTCTTC CASGLVGAGADFSYNEQFF
TRBJ2-3 - - TRBV28 TGTGCCAGCAGTTTATTCAGGGGGGCAGATACGCAGTATTTT CASSLFRGADTQYF
TRBJ2-1 - - TRBV5-1 TGCGCCAGCAGCTTGTCAGGGGTCAATGAGCAGTTCTTC CASSLSGVNEQFF
TRBJ2-1 - - TRBV4-1 TGCGCCAGCAGCCAAGTTCATGGGGCGAGCTCCTACAATGAGCAGTTCTTC CASSQVHGASSYNEQFF
TRBJ2-2 - TRBD1 TRBV11-3 TGTGCCAGCAGCTTTGGACAGGGAACGGGCGGGGAGCTGTTTTTT CASSFGQGTGGELFF
TRBJ2-7 - - TRBV28 TGTGCCAGCAGTCGACACAGTGTCCGCAAACGGTCCTACGAGCAGTACTTC CASSRHSVRKRSYEQYF
TRBJ2-7 - TRBD2 TRBV5-1 TGCGCCAGCAGCGCCTTTTCCGGGGGGGGCTCCTACGAGCAGTACTTC CASSAFSGGGSYEQYF
TRBJ2-2 - TRBD1 TRBV6-5 TGTGCCAGCAGCTACCAGGGGGCCTCCGGGGAGCTGTTTTTT CASSYQGASGELFF
TRBJ2-7 once TRBD2 TRBV27 TGTGCCAGCAGTATCCTAGCGGGACCATCCTACGAGCAGTACTTC CASSILAGPSYEQYF
TRBJ1-1 - - TRBV4-2 TGTGCCAGCAGCCAAGTTGGGATCGAAGCTTTCTTT CASSQVGIEAFF
TRBJ1-5 - - TRBV6-1 TGTGCCAGCAGTGAAGGAGGAACAGGGCCTAAGCCCCAGCATTTT CASSEGGTGPKPQHF